These T cell receptor beta chains were read from a single sample in a study of CD8+ T cells in alopecia areata. TCRdb's table, derived via immunoSEQ multiplex PCR, lists solely in-frame clones and lacks some. The sample comprises roughly 100,000 clones, about nine tenths of which are singletons, and roughly 10% rests with the top ten. Here the sequenced sample was CD8+ T cells sorted from blood, taken at approximately week 30, from a patient treated with tofacitinib. The receptors stem from a human donor with alopecia areata. Both conserved end residues are part of each CDR3. Size tells how often a clone was seen (once, few, many) or the class of an expanded clone, and some rows leave it out.

TRBV2	TRBJ2-1	.	CASSERRGAVYNEQFF
TRBV27	TRBJ2-1	.	CASSFRAGGYNEQFF
TRBV2	TRBJ2-3	.	CASSEMTGGLTDTQYF
TRBV29-1	TRBJ2-1	.	CSVDPLGRQNNEQFF
TRBV19	TRBJ2-1	.	CASTDALAGGYNEQFF
TRBV27	TRBJ2-2	.	CASRVSGNTGELFF
TRBV7-6	TRBJ2-2	.	CASSLGGTGELFF
TRBV5-1	TRBJ2-3	.	CASSLGQGADTQYF
TRBV2	TRBJ1-4	.	CASSESPDRAAEKLFF
TRBV5-4	TRBJ1-1	few	CASSPSGKRRTEAFF
TRBV29-1	TRBJ2-7	.	CSVEEVTGPNYEQYF
TRBV7-3	TRBJ1-2	.	CASSPKPGGMSGYTF
TRBV5-6	TRBJ2-7	.	CASSADSLEQYF
TRBV6-1	TRBJ2-7	.	CASVDSSYEQYF
TRBV2	TRBJ2-7	.	CALLGQSSYEQYF
TRBV2	TRBJ2-5	.	CASTGKVIYF
TRBV6-5	TRBJ2-7	.	CASSYSNQNEQYF
TRBV7-9	TRBJ2-1	.	CARGSVAGNEQFF
TRBV19	TRBJ2-1	once	CASSSKAGAWNEQFF
TRBV7-9	TRBJ2-2	.	CASNVAGENTGELFF